What follows are 22 T cell receptor beta chains derived from one specimen sequenced in a study of blood T cells in healthy people across ages (dated by TCRdb to about 2015). Preparation of the library involved 5' RACE. The instrument was an Illumina HiSeq 2500. A second PCR of about 6 to 11 cycles was performed with a sample-barcoded 5' primer and a J-beta primer mix. TCRdb took the public reads, trimmed them with fastp at Q25, ran MiXCR for clone calling and kept in-frame beta chains. Rows with one shared CDR3 protein collapse into an entry with the most common genes and DNA. The sample table lists roughly 830,000 distinct CDR3 sequences, less than 80% of them with a count of one. Of the sample, 25% to 35% is held by the ten largest clones. Sequencing used blood. The receptor source for this set is a man between 25 and 39 years old in good health.

About this clonotype: One end of the junction does not line up with germline, which may come from a read error. The CDR3 nucleotides are TGTGTCAGCAGTTTAGCCAGGGAATTGAACACTGAAGCTTTCTTT. It specifies CVSSLARELNTEAFF. V usage is TRBV27 and J usage is TRBJ1-1, with D perhaps TRBD1 (5 bases). Per germline, CDR1 MNHEY and CDR2 SMNVEV (reference sequence). The CDR3 contains 15 residues.

This chain connects TRBV12-3 or TRBV12-4 to TRBJ2-3; D remains ambiguous. Trimming took off 6 bases at V and 10 bases at J, with 14 bases between the two ends. The CDR3 length is 12 residues. The CDR3 sequence: CASRLFGDAQYF. The CDR3, as DNA: TGTGCCAGCAGATTGTTTGGGGATGCGCAGTATTTT.

This chain joins TRBV7-2 and TRBJ1-6; 9 bases are a match to TRBD1. This CDR3 is 14 amino acids long. The V and J ends lost 6 bases and 9 bases, in that order; junction bases with no gene match: 6. Germline V lookup: CDR1 SGHTA, CDR2 FQGNSA. This CDR3 reads CASRSTGGTSPLHF. The CDR3 DNA follows: TGTGCCAGCAGATCTACAGGGGGCACTTCACCCCTCCACTTT.

A note on this clonotype: A read error may produce the germline difference seen at one junction end. The chain recombines TRBV15 with TRBJ2-5; D remains unclear. The V gene's germline CDR1 is LNHNV and CDR2 YYDKDF (reference sequence). The CDR3 totals 13 residues. The chain's CDR3 is CATSRELQGTQYF. The CDR3 DNA reads as TGTGCCACCAGCAGGGAACTCCAAGGGACCCAGTACTTC.

V gene TRBV7-2 combines with J gene TRBJ1-2; D gene unclear. The V end was cut by 0 bases, the J end by 4 bases, with 6 bases between. CDR3 length equals 13 residues. The V gene's germline CDR1 is SGHTA and CDR2 FQGNSA. The CDR3, as DNA: TGTGCCAGCAGCTTAGCTGGGTCCTATGGCTACACCTTC. It translates to CASSLAGSYGYTF.

This clonotype occurred once. One end of the junction does not line up with germline, which may come from a read error. The V gene is TRBV2, the J gene TRBJ2-1; 7 nucleotides line up with TRBD1. The V gene's germline CDR1 is SNHLY and CDR2 FYNNEI. CDR3 size: 14 residues. CDR3 protein: CASEGQTSCNEQFF. In DNA, the CDR3 is TGTGCCAGCGAGGGACAGACCTCCTGCAATGAGCAGTTCTTC. Combining the CDR3 with reference TRBV2 and TRBJ2-1 gives the whole variable domain EPEVTQTPSHQVTQMGQEVILRCVPISNHLYFYWYRQILGQKVEFLVSFYNNEISEKSEIFDDQFSVERPDGSNFTLKIRSTKLEDSAMYFCASEGQTSCNEQFFGPGTRLTVL.

This clonotype appeared a few times. The chain uses TRBV20-1 and TRBJ2-4, with D tentatively TRBD1 (8 bases). In germline, CDR1 is DFQATT, CDR2 SNEGSKA (reference sequence). Trimming removed 5 bases at V and 13 bases at J, with 21 bases between. The CDR3 runs to 13 residues. The chain's CDR3 is CSADGQGGREQYF. Written as DNA, the CDR3 is TGCAGTGCTGACGGACAGGGCGGGCGGGAGCAGTACTTC.

The rearrangement joins TRBV20-1 to TRBJ2-1; 9 nucleotides line up with TRBD2. This CDR3 comprises 16 residues. Germline lookup yields CDR1 DFQATT and CDR2 SNEGSKA (reference sequence). J was trimmed by 10 bases and V by 4 bases; bases with no gene match: 17. The CDR3 DNA reads as TGCAGTGCTAACACGGAGGCTAGCGGGGACGTAAGCGAGCAGTTCTTC. Encoded protein: CSANTEASGDVSEQFF.

The CDR3, as DNA: TGTGCCAGCAGCCCCAAGACAGGGGGCATGGACATTCAGTACTTC. Translating it yields CASSPKTGGMDIQYF. This sequence joins TRBV9 and TRBJ2-4; the match to TRBD1 covers 10 bases. This CDR3 contains 15 residues. The ends lost 4 bases at V and 8 bases at J; junction bases unmatched: 9. Germline CDR1 and CDR2: SGDLS and YYNGEE.

A few counts support this clonotype. The rearrangement joins TRBV6-1 to TRBJ2-7; D tentatively reads TRBD1 or TRBD2 (6 bases each). Trimming removed 6 bases from V and 2 bases from J, with 17 bases in between. The CDR3 consists of 15 residues. In germline, CDR1 is MNHNS, CDR2 SASEGT. The CDR3 spells CASSPEVGGPYEQYF. CDR3 nucleotide sequence: TGTGCCAGCAGCCCCGAGGTAGGGGGGCCCTACGAGCAGTACTTC.

The genes are TRBV6-2 or TRBV6-3 and TRBJ2-4; no firm D call. V lost 5 bases, J lost 8 bases, and 13 bases lay in between. The germline V gene has CDR1 MNHEY and CDR2 SVGEGT. The CDR3 consists of 13 residues. CDR3 in DNA: TGTGCCAGCAGTCGTTACCAGCTAGACATTCAGTACTTC. It encodes CASSRYQLDIQYF.

V usage is TRBV6-5 and J usage is TRBJ2-3; TRBD1 matches 8 bases. The CDR3 runs to 14 residues. V dropped 7 bases and J dropped 0; count of bases not matched to a gene: 3. From germline, CDR1 is MNHEY and CDR2 SVGAGI. CDR3 DNA sequence: TGTGCCAGCATGGGACAGGTCAGCACAGATACGCAGTATTTT. Its protein product is CASMGQVSTDTQYF.

This clonotype came up a few times. The chain recombines TRBV7-9 with TRBJ2-1; 7 nucleotides agree with TRBD1. Germline CDR1 SEHNR, CDR2 FQNEAQ (reference sequence). Trimming took 5 bases from V and 0 from J; bases not matched to a gene: 7. CDR3 length equals 16 residues. The CDR3 DNA is TGTGCCAGCAGCGCCGTGGACAGGAGCTCCTACAATGAGCAGTTCTTC. It encodes CASSAVDRSSYNEQFF.

CDR3 bases: TGCGCCAGCAGCCAAAACCCCCATCGGGGGGGCAATGAGCAGTTCTTC. Protein: CASSQNPHRGGNEQFF. The V gene is TRBV4-3, the J gene TRBJ2-1, with TRBD2 matching over 8 bases. The CDR3 totals 16 residues. Germline lookup yields CDR1 LGHNA and CDR2 YSLEER. The junction had 9 bases not matched to a gene; V was cut back by 2 bases and J by 6 bases.

The J gene is TRBJ2-1, the V gene TRBV7-2; 7 nucleotides line up with TRBD1. The CDR3 has 15 amino acids. V lost 5 bases and J lost 0; bases outside the gene matches: 4. Germline CDR1 is SGHTA and CDR2 is FQGNSA. In nucleotides, the CDR3 is TGTGCCAGCAGCATCCAGGGGGACTCCTACAATGAGCAGTTCTTC. Translation: CASSIQGDSYNEQFF.

This chain links TRBV4-2 with TRBJ1-6; D is ambiguous. Germline lookup yields CDR1 LGHNA and CDR2 YNFKEQ. CDR3 length: 16 amino acids. V lost 1 base to trimming and J lost 8 bases, with 15 bases between them. CDR3 region: CASSQASGMGYSPLHF. The CDR3 nucleotides read TGTGCCAGCAGCCAAGCTTCTGGGATGGGGTATTCACCCCTCCACTTT.

This clonotype was recorded a few times. This rearrangement joins TRBV9 to TRBJ2-1; 8 bases match TRBD2. The V gene's germline CDR1 is SGDLS and CDR2 YYNGEE. The CDR3 contains 15 residues. V was pared by 0 bases and J by 6 bases, with 5 bases of the junction left unmatched. This CDR3 reads CASSVVGTRGNEQFF. The DNA of the CDR3 is TGTGCCAGCAGCGTAGTTGGGACTAGGGGCAATGAGCAGTTCTTC.

This clonotype was seen once. The CDR3: CASSQRLAGTDISYEQYF. CDR3 nucleotides: TGTGCCAGCAGCCAACGACTAGCGGGGACCGACATCTCCTACGAGCAGTACTTC. The chain uses TRBV14 and TRBJ2-7; TRBD2 matches 11 bases. Trimming cost V 2 bases and J 0 bases; bases outside gene matches: 9. Germline V gene sequence: CDR1 SGHDN, CDR2 FVKESK. The CDR3 runs to 18 residues.

The V and J genes are TRBV28 and TRBJ2-5, with 8 bases lining up with TRBD2. Germline lookup yields CDR1 MDHEN and CDR2 SYDVKM. Unmatched junction bases numbered 7, after V lost 5 bases and J lost 5 bases. The CDR3 loop spans 14 amino acids. The CDR3 DNA reads as TGTGCCAGCAGTGGCGGGGGGTTTCGGGAGACCCAGTACTTC. Translating it yields CASSGGGFRETQYF.

The chain couples TRBV7-9 to TRBJ2-3, with 8 bases fitting TRBD1. Germline assignment: CDR1 SEHNR and CDR2 FQNEAQ (reference sequence). The CDR3 totals 16 residues. The V and J ends lost 6 bases and 5 bases, in that order; junction bases with no gene match: 13. CDR3 protein: CASRPTSRGRIDTQYF. The CDR3, as DNA: TGTGCCAGCAGACCAACTTCCAGGGGGCGCATAGATACGCAGTATTTT.

The chain combines TRBV6-5 with TRBJ2-1; 9 positions agree with TRBD2. The CDR3 has 16 amino acids. Germline lookup yields CDR1 MNHEY and CDR2 SVGAGI. The junction had 5 bases not matched to a gene; V was cut back by 2 bases and J by 3 bases. DNA for the CDR3: TGTGCCAGCAGTTACGACGGACTAGCGATCTACAATGAGCAGTTCTTC. This encodes CASSYDGLAIYNEQFF.

The genes are TRBV2 and TRBJ2-6, with 8 bases matching TRBD1. In germline, CDR1 is SNHLY, CDR2 FYNNEI. This CDR3 comprises 15 residues. V shed 6 bases, J shed 6 bases, and the junction held 7 bases outside the gene matches. The CDR3 DNA reads TGTGCCAGCAGGACAGGGGCTCTGGCGGCCAACGTCCTGACTTTC. It specifies CASRTGALAANVLTF.